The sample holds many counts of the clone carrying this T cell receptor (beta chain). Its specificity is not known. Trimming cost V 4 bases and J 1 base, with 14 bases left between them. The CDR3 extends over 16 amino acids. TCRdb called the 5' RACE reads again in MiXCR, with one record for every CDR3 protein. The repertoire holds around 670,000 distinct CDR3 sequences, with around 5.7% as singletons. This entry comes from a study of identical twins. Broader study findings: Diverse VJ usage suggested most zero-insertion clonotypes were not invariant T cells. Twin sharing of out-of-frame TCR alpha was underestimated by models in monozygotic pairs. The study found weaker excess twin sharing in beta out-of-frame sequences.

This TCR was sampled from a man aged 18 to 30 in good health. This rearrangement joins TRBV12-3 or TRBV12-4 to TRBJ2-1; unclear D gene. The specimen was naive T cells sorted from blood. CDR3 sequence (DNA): TGTGCCAGCAGTTCCAGTAGCTCCGGTTCCTACAATGAGCAGTTCTTC. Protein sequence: CASSSSSSGSYNEQFF.